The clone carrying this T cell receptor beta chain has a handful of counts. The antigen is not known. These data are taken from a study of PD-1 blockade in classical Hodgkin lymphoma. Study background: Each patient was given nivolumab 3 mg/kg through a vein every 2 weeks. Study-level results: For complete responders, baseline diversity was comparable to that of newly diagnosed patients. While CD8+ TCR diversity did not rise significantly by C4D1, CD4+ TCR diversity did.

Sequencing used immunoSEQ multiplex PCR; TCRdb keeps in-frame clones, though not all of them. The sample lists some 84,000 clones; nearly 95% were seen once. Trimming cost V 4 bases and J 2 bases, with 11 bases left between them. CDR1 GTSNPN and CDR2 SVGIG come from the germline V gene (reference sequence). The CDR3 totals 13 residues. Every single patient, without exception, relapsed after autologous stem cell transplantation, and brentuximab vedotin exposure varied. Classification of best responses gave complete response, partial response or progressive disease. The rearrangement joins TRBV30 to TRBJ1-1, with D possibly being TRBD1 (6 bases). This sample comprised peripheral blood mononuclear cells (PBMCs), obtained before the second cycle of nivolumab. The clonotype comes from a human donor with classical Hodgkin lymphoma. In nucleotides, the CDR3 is TGTGCCTGGACTAGACAGGCCAACACTGAAGCTTTCTTT. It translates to CAWTRQANTEAFF.